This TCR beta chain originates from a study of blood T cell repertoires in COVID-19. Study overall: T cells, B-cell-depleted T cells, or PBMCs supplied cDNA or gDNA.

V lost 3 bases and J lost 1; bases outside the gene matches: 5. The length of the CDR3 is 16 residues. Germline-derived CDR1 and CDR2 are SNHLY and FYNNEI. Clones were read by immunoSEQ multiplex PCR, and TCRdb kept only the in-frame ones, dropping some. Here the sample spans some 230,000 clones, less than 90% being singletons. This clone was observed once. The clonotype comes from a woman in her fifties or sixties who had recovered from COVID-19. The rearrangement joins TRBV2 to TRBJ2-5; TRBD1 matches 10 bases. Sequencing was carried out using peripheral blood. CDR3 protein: CASSDPDRGGQETQYF. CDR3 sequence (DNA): TGTGCCAGCAGTGACCCGGACAGGGGGGGCCAAGAGACCCAGTACTTC.